These 13 T cell receptor beta chains were sequenced from one sample in a study of cytomegalovirus exposure and HLA in healthy donors. Primers included in the PCR were 60 Vbeta and 13 Jbeta primers. This table comes from immunoSEQ multiplex PCR, and its TCRdb copy is limited to in-frame clones, with some not included. The sample lists about 190,000 clones, approximately 84% seen once, with 3.8% in the top ten. The specimen was PBMCs. These receptors came from a man aged 45-65 years in good health and CMV-seronegative.

This clone was found once. The chain is built from TRBV6-1 and TRBJ2-7; 10 bases line up with TRBD2. The junction had 10 bases not matched to a gene; V was cut back by 2 bases and J by 0 bases. CDR3 length: 18 residues. Per the germline V gene, CDR1 is MNHNS and CDR2 is SASEGT. The CDR3 DNA reads TGTGCCAGCAGTGAAATCGTTAGCGGGGGGATGAGCTCCTACGAGCAGTACTTC. This encodes CASSEIVSGGMSSYEQYF.

This chain joins TRBV7-8 and TRBJ1-5, with unresolved D. The CDR3 is 13 residues long. With 5 bases removed from V and 5 bases from J, the gap between germline ends came to 10 bases. CDR1 is SGHVS, CDR2 FQNEAQ, per germline. This CDR3 is CASSTREDQPQHF. DNA for the CDR3: TGTGCCAGCAGCACCCGGGAGGATCAGCCCCAGCATTTT.

The chain couples TRBV9 to TRBJ2-1, with a weak D call TRBD2 (5 bases). The V end was cut by 4 bases, the J end by 10 bases, with 12 bases between. The length of the CDR3 is 12 residues. Germline-derived CDR1 and CDR2 are SGDLS and YYNGEE. This CDR3 reads CASSPSSGEQFF. DNA for the CDR3: TGTGCCAGCAGCCCTTCAAGCGGAGAGCAGTTCTTC.

The chain employs TRBV30 and TRBJ1-4, with 7 bases matching TRBD1. The CDR3 sequence is 13 residues long. Germline CDR1 is GTSNPN and CDR2 is SVGIG (reference sequence). V trimming: 3 bases; J trimming: 6 bases; junction bases outside the gene matches: 4. The CDR3 region has the DNA TGTGCCTGGAGGGGACAGATCTATGAAAAACTGTTTTTT. It translates to CAWRGQIYEKLFF.

This chain connects TRBV6-5 to TRBJ2-7; D is perhaps TRBD1 (5 bases). The V gene lost 6 bases and the J gene lost 6 bases, with 12 bases spanning the gap. The length of the CDR3 is 12 residues. Germline V gives CDR1 MNHEY, CDR2 SVGAGI. This CDR3 reads CASSSGMGEQYF. In DNA, the CDR3 is TGTGCCAGCAGCTCAGGGATGGGCGAGCAGTACTTC.

The genes are TRBV11-2 and TRBJ2-7, with 10 nucleotides matching TRBD1. The CDR3 runs 14 residues. V lost 1 base and J lost 5; bases outside the gene matches: 2. Per the germline V gene, CDR1 is SGHAT and CDR2 is FQNNGV. CDR3 sequence: CASSLGDRGHEQYF. In nucleotides, the CDR3 is TGTGCCAGCAGCTTAGGGGACAGGGGTCACGAGCAGTACTTC.

The chain links TRBV2 to TRBJ1-4; D remains ambiguous. V dropped 2 bases and J dropped 7 bases, with 8 bases sitting between them. There are 13 residues in the CDR3. Germline CDR1 and CDR2: SNHLY and FYNNEI. CDR3 DNA: TGTGCCAGCAGTGAATCGGACTTTGAAAAACTGTTTTTT. Its protein product is CASSESDFEKLFF.

The J gene is TRBJ2-1, the V gene TRBV7-9; 8 nucleotides line up with TRBD1. Germline V gene data show CDR1 as SEHNR and CDR2 as FQNEAQ (reference sequence). This CDR3 is 13 amino acids long. V dropped 3 bases and J dropped 6; count of bases not matched to a gene: 1. The CDR3 region is CASSFTGGNEQFF. The CDR3 DNA follows: TGTGCCAGCAGCTTTACAGGGGGCAATGAGCAGTTCTTC.

This clone was counted between two and nine times. The junction shows a germline mismatch at one end, possibly a read error. DNA of the CDR3: TGTTCCAGCAGCTTAGCCCTCATTAGGACAGCCGGGGAGACCCAGTACTTC. The encoded protein is CSSSLALIRTAGETQYF. The V and J genes are TRBV7-9 and TRBJ2-5; D is possibly TRBD1 (6 bases). Germline V CDR1 and CDR2: SEHNR, FQNEAQ (reference sequence). This CDR3 has 17 amino acids. Supplemented by reference TRBV7-9 and TRBJ2-5, the full variable domain reads DTGVSQNPRHKITKRGQNVTFRCDPISEHNRLYWYRQTLGQGPEFLTYFQNEAQLEKSRLLSDRFSAERPKGSFSTLEIQRTEQGDSAMYLCSSSLALIRTAGETQYFGPGTRLLVL.

The chain joins TRBV7-9 to TRBJ2-1; 9 bases align to TRBD2. Unmatched junction bases numbered 3, after V lost 2 bases and J lost 7 bases. The germline gives CDR1 SEHNR, CDR2 FQNEAQ (reference sequence). The CDR3 consists of 14 residues. In nucleotides, the CDR3 is TGTGCCAGCAGCTTACCTAGCGGGGTGAATGAGCAGTTCTTC. It is translated as CASSLPSGVNEQFF.

The CDR3 coding sequence is TGTGCCAGCAGGAAAAATCAAGAGGGCTCACCCCTCCACTTT. This sequence encodes CASRKNQEGSPLHF. The gene calls are TRBV27 and TRBJ1-6, with unresolved D. Germline CDR1 reads MNHEY; CDR2 reads SMNVEV (reference sequence). The germline V and J ends were trimmed by 6 bases and 10 bases, with 16 bases remaining between them. The CDR3 contains 14 residues.

The rearrangement joins TRBV18 to TRBJ2-5; D remains ambiguous. Germline CDR1 KGHSH, CDR2 LQKENI. With 3 bases removed from V and 4 bases from J, the gap between germline ends came to 12 bases. The CDR3 is 14 amino acids. The CDR3 sequence: CASSPTTAVETQYF. CDR3 DNA: TGTGCCAGCTCACCGACGACGGCGGTAGAGACCCAGTACTTC.

This clone was found a few times. The V gene is TRBV6-1, the J gene TRBJ1-2; 11 positions agree with TRBD1. The CDR3 length is 15 residues. Trimming removed 6 bases from V and 4 bases from J; junction bases left unmatched: 7. The germline V gene has CDR1 MNHNS and CDR2 SASEGT. CDR3 nucleotide sequence: TGTGCCAGCAGGGGGGGACAGGGGGGTGGCTATGGCTACACCTTC. It is translated as CASRGGQGGGYGYTF.